The clone carrying this TCR beta chain was recorded only once. The antigen is unknown. This CDR3 spans 13 amino acids. Germline-derived CDR1 and CDR2 are KGHSH and LQKENI. The V end lost 3 bases, the J end lost 7 bases, and 10 bases lay between the germline ends. Assay used: immunoSEQ multiplex PCR; TCRdb lists only in-frame clones, some missing. The sample lists some 580,000 clones, about 98% seen once, with 0.3% in the top ten. This record belongs to a study of shared clonotypes between healthy human individuals. Whole-study findings and limits: The low donor count limited represented genetic and exposure-history diversity. Naive CD4 clonotypes overlapped across several donors at roughly 5%.

Naive CD8 cells comprised CD45RO-negative, CCR7-positively selected cells, excluding terminally differentiated effector memory CD45RA+ cells. Study donors comprised healthy, HIV-negative adults devoid of recent acute infection or vaccination. The sequenced material came from naive CD8+ T cells sorted from blood. The sequence was obtained from a young man in good health. The J gene is TRBJ1-5, the V gene TRBV18; tentatively, D is TRBD1 (5 bases). The CDR3, as DNA: TGTGCCAGCTCACCGGGTAGGGACCAGCCCCAGCATTTT. Translation: CASSPGRDQPQHF.